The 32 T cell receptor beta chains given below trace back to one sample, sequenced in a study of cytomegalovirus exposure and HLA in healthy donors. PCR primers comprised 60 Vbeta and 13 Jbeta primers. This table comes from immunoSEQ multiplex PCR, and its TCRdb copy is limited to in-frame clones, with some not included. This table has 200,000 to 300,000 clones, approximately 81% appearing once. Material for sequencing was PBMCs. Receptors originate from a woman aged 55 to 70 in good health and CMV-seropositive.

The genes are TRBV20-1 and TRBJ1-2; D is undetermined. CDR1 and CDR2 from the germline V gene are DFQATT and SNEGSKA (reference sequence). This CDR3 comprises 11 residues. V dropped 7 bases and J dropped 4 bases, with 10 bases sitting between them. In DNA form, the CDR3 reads TGCAGTGGAGGCGGTCCCTATGGCTACACCTTC. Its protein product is CSGGGPYGYTF.

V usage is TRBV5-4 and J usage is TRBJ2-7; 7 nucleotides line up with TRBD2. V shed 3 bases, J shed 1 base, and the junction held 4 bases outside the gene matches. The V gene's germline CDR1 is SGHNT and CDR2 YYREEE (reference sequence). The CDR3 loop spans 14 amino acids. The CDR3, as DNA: TGTGCCAGCAGCTGGGCCGGGGGGTCCTACGAGCAGTACTTC. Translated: CASSWAGGSYEQYF.

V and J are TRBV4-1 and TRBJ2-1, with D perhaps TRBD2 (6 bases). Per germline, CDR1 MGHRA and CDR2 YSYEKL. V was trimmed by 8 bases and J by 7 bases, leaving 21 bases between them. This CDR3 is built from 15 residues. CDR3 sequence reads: CASGRTKFSMNEQFF. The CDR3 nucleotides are TGCGCCAGCGGCAGGACTAAGTTCTCTATGAATGAGCAGTTCTTC.

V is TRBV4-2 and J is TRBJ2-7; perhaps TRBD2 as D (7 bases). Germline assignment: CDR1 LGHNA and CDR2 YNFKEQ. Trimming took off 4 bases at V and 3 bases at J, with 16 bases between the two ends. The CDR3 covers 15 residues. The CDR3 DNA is TGTGCCAGCAGCCCAGGGGCTAGCGGATACTACGAGCAGTACTTC. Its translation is CASSPGASGYYEQYF.

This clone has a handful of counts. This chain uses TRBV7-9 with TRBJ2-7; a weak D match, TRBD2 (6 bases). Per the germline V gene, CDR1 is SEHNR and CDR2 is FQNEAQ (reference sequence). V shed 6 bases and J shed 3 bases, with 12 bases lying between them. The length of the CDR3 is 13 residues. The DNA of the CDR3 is TGTGCCAGCAGTTATCCGGGGGACTACGAGCAGTACTTC. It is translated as CASSYPGDYEQYF. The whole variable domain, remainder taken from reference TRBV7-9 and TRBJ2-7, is DTGVSQNPRHKITKRGQNVTFRCDPISEHNRLYWYRQTLGQGPEFLTYFQNEAQLEKSRLLSDRFSAERPKGSFSTLEIQRTEQGDSAMYLCASSYPGDYEQYFGPGTRLTVT.

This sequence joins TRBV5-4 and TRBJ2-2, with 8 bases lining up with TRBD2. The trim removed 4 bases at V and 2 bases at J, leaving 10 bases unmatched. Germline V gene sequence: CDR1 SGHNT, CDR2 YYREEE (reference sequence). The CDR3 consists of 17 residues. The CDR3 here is CASSQGGTSGNTGELFF. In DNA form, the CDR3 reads TGTGCCAGCAGCCAAGGGGGTACTAGCGGAAACACCGGGGAGCTGTTTTTT. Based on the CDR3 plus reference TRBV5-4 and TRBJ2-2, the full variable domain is ETGVTQSPTHLIKTRGQQVTLRCSSQSGHNTVSWYQQALGQGPQFIFQYYREEENGRGNFPPRFSGLQFPNYSSELNVNALELDDSALYLCASSQGGTSGNTGELFFGEGSRLTVL.

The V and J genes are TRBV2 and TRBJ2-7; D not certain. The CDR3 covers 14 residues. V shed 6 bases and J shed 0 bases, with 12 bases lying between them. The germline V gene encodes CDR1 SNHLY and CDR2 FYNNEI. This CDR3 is CASRLTYLSYEQYF. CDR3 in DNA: TGTGCCAGCAGGTTGACATATCTCTCCTACGAGCAGTACTTC.

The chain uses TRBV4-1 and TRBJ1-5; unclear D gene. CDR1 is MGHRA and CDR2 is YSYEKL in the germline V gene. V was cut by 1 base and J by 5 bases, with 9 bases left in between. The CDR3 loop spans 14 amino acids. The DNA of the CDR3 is TGCGCCAGCAGCCAAGGTGGGCAGCATCAGCCCCAGCATTTT. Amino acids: CASSQGGQHQPQHF.

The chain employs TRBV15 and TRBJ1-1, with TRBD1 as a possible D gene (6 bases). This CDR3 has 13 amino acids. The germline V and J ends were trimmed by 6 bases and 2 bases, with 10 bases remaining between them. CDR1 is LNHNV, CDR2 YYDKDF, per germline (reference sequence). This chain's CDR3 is CATRVQGNTEAFF. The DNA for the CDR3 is TGTGCCACCAGGGTACAGGGAAACACTGAAGCTTTCTTT.

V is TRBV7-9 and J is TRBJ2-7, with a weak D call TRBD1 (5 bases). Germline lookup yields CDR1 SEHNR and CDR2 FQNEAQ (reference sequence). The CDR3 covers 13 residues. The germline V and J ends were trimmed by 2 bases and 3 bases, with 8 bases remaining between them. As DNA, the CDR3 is TGTGCCAGCAGCTTACCCCAGGGCTACGAGCAGTACTTC. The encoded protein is CASSLPQGYEQYF. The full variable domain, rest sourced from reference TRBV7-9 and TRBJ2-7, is DTGVSQNPRHKITKRGQNVTFRCDPISEHNRLYWYRQTLGQGPEFLTYFQNEAQLEKSRLLSDRFSAERPKGSFSTLEIQRTEQGDSAMYLCASSLPQGYEQYFGPGTRLTVT.

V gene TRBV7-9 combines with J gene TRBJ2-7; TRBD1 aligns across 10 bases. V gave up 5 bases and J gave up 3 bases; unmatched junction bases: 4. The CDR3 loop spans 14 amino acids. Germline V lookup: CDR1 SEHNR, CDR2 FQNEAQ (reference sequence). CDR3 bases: TGTGCCAGCAGCCCCGGGACAGGGGACTACGAGCAGTACTTC. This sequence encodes CASSPGTGDYEQYF.

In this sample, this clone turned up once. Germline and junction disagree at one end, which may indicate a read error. CDR3 bases: TGTGCCAGTAGTATCTCAGGGGCCCCTTTTCCTGATTTT. Translated, it gives CASSISGAPFPDF. J is TRBJ2-3 and V is TRBV19; possible D gene TRBD1, 6 bases. CDR1 is LNHDA and CDR2 is SQIVND in the germline V gene (reference sequence). The CDR3 is 13 amino acids.

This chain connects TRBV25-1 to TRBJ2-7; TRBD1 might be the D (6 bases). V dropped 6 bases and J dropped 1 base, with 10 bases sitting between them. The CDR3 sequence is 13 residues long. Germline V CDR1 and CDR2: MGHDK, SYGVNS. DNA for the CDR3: TGTGCCAGCAGCCAGGGGATGTCCTACGAGCAGTACTTC. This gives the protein CASSQGMSYEQYF.

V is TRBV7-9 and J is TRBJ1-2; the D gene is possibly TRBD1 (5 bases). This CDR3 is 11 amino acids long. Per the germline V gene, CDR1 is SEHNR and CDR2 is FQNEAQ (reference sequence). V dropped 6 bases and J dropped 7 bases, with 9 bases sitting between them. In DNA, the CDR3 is TGTGCCAGCAGTCGGGGGGGTGGCTACACCTTC. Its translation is CASSRGGGYTF. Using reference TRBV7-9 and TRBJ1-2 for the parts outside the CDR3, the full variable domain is DTGVSQNPRHKITKRGQNVTFRCDPISEHNRLYWYRQTLGQGPEFLTYFQNEAQLEKSRLLSDRFSAERPKGSFSTLEIQRTEQGDSAMYLCASSRGGGYTFGSGTRLTVV.

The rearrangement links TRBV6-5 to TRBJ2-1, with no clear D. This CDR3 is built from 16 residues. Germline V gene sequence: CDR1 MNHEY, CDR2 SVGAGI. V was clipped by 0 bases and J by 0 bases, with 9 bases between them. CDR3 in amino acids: CASSYSSSSSYNEQFF. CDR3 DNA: TGTGCCAGCAGTTACTCTAGCTCCAGCTCCTACAATGAGCAGTTCTTC.

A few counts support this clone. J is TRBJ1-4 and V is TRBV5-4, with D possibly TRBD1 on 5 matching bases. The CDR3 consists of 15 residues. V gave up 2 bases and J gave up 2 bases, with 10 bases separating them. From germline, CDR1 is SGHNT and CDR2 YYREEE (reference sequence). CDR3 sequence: CASSFSTGTNEKLFF. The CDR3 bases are TGTGCCAGCAGCTTTTCAACAGGCACTAATGAAAAACTGTTTTTT.

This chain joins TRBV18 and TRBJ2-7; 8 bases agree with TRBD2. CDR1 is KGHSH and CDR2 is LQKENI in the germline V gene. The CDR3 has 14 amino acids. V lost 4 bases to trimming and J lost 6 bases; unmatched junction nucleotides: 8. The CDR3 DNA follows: TGTGCCAGCTCACAAAGCGGGAGCTTGGGCGAGCAGTACTTC. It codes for CASSQSGSLGEQYF.

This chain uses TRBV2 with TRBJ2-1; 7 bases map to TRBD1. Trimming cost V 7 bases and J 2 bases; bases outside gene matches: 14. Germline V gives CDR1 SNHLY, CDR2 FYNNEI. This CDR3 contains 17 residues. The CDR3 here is CASNPPPQGEPYNEQFF. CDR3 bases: TGTGCCAGCAACCCTCCTCCTCAGGGGGAGCCCTACAATGAGCAGTTCTTC.

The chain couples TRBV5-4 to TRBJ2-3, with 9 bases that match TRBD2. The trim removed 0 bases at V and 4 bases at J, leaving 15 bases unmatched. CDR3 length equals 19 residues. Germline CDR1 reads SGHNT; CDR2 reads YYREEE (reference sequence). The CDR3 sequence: CASSLGVAGAVKVPDTQYF. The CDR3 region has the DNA TGTGCCAGCAGCTTGGGGGTAGCGGGAGCGGTTAAGGTCCCAGATACGCAGTATTTT. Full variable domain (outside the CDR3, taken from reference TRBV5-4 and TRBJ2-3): ETGVTQSPTHLIKTRGQQVTLRCSSQSGHNTVSWYQQALGQGPQFIFQYYREEENGRGNFPPRFSGLQFPNYSSELNVNALELDDSALYLCASSLGVAGAVKVPDTQYFGPGTRLTVL.

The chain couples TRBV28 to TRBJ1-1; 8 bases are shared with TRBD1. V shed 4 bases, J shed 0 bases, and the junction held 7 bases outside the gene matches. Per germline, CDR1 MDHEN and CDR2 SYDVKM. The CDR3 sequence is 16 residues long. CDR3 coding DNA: TGTGCCAGCAGTTCCTATTGGACAGGGCTGAACACTGAAGCTTTCTTT. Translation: CASSSYWTGLNTEAFF. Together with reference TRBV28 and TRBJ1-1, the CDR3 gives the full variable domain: DVKVTQSSRYLVKRTGEKVFLECVQDMDHENMFWYRQDPGLGLRLIYFSYDVKMKEKGDIPEGYSVSREKKERFSLILESASTNQTSMYLCASSSYWTGLNTEAFFGQGTRLTVV.

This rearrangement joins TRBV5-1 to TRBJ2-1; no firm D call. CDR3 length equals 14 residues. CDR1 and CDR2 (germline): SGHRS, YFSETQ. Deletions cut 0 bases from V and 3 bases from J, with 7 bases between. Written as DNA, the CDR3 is TGCGCCAGCAGCTTGGACTCTTACTACAATGAGCAGTTCTTC. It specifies CASSLDSYYNEQFF.

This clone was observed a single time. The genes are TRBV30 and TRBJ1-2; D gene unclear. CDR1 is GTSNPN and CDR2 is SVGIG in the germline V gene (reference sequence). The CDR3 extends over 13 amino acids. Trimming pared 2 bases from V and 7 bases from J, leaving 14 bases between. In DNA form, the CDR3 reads TGTGCCTGGAGTATTATCTGGGCGGGTGGCTACACCTTC. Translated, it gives CAWSIIWAGGYTF.

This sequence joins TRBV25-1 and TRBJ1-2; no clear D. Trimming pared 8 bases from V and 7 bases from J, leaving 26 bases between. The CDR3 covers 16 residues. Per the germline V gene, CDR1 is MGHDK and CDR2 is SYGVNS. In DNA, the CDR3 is TGTGCCAGCTCTATTTTAGGTGGGAGTATAATGTGTGGCTACACCTTC. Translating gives CASSILGGSIMCGYTF.

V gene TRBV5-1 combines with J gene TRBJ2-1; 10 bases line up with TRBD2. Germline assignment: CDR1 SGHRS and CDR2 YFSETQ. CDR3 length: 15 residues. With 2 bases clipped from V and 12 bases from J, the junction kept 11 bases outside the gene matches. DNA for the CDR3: TGCGCCAGCAGCTTCGGAGAGTCAGCGGGAGGGCCGCAGTTCTTC. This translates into CASSFGESAGGPQFF.

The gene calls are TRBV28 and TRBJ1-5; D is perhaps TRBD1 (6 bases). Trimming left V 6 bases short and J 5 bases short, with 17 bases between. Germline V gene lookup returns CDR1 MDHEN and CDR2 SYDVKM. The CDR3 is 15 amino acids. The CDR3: CASSPTLDRDQPQHF. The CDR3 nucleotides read TGTGCCAGCAGCCCAACTCTGGACAGAGATCAGCCCCAGCATTTT.

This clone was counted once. Here the CDR3 DNA reads TGTGCCAGTAGCCCCGGAGGGGTTTATGGCTACACCTTC. Protein product: CASSPGGVYGYTF. V usage is TRBV19 and J usage is TRBJ1-2, with D tentatively TRBD1 (5 bases). The germline gives CDR1 LNHDA, CDR2 SQIVND (reference sequence). V gave up 6 bases and J gave up 5 bases, with 13 bases separating them. The CDR3 contains 13 residues. The full variable domain, its missing parts supplied by reference TRBV19 and TRBJ1-2, is DGGITQSPKYLFRKEGQNVTLSCEQNLNHDAMYWYRQDPGQGLRLIYYSQIVNDFQKGDIAEGYSVSREKKESFPLTVTSAQKNPTAFYLCASSPGGVYGYTFGSGTRLTVV.

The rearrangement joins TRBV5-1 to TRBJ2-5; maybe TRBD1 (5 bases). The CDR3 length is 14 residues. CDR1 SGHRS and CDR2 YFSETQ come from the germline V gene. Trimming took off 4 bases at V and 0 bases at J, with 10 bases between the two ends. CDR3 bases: TGCGCCAGCAGCCCAGGGATGAACCAAGAGACCCAGTACTTC. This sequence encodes CASSPGMNQETQYF.

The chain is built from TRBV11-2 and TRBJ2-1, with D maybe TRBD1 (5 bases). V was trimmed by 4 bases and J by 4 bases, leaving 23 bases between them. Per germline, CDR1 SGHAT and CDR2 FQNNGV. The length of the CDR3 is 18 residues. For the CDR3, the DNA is TGTGCCAGCAGCTCGAAGACAGTCCCGGAAGTCCTTTACAATGAGCAGTTCTTC. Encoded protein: CASSSKTVPEVLYNEQFF.

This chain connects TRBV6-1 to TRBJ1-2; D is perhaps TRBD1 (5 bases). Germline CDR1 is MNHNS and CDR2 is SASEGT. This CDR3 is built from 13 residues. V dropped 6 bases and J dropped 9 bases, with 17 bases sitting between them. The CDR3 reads CASSLRGLGSYTF. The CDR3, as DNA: TGTGCCAGCAGCCTCCGGGGACTGGGTAGCTACACCTTC.

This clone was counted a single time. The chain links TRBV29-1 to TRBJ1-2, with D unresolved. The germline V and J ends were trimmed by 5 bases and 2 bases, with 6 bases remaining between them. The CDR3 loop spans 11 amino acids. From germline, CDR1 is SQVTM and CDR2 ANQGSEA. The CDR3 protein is CSVFRNYGYTF. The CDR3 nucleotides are TGCAGCGTTTTCCGGAACTATGGCTACACCTTC. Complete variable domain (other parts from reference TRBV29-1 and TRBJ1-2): SAVISQKPSRDICQRGTSLTIQCQVDSQVTMMFWYRQQPGQSLTLIATANQGSEATYESGFVIDKFPISRPNLTFSTLTVSNMSPEDSSIYLCSVFRNYGYTFGSGTRLTVV.

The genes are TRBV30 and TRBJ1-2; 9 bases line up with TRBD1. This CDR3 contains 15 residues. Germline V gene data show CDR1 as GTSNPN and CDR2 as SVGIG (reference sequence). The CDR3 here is CLGRHRGRNAGGYTF. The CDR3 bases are TGTCTGGGACGACACAGGGGGCGCAACGCCGGTGGCTACACCTTC.

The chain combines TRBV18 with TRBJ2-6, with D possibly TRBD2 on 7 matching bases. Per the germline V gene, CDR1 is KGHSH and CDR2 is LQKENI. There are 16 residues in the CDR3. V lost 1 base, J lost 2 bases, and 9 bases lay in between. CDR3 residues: CASSPRGGPGANVLTF. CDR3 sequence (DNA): TGTGCCAGCTCACCACGGGGGGGCCCTGGGGCCAACGTCCTGACTTTC.